This is a list of T cell receptor beta chains from one sample in a study of sequential checkpoint blockade in melanoma. The data were produced by immunoSEQ multiplex PCR, yet TCRdb's version contains in-frame clones alone and is incomplete. The sample lists roughly 20,000 clones; approximately 82% were seen once. The sample was CD8+ T cells sorted from blood (inferred from file names), taken from a patient given nivolumab and ipilimumab in sequence. These receptors were obtained from a human donor with melanoma. Both conserved end residues are part of each CDR3. D genes are given only for firm matches. Only part of the rows carry a size: once, few, many, or a class if the clone is expanded.

v_gene	d_gene	j_gene	abundance	CDR3nt	CDR3aa
TRBV12-5	TRBD1	TRBJ1-2	.	TGCGCTAGTGGTTTGGTACTTAACGGACAGGGAGGCTACACCTTC	CASGLVLNGQGGYTF
TRBV10-3	TRBD1	TRBJ1-5	once	TGTGCCATCAGTGAGCCCACAGGGGATAGCAATCAGCCCCAGCATTTT	CAISEPTGDSNQPQHF
TRBV29-1	.	TRBJ2-4	.	TGCAGCGTTGAAGATGGAGCAGGGTGGTCCAAAAACATTCAGTACTTC	CSVEDGAGWSKNIQYF
TRBV5-1	.	TRBJ1-3	.	TGCGCCAGCAGATTGGGAGCCGGGGGAAACACCATATATTTT	CASRLGAGGNTIYF
TRBV2	TRBD2	TRBJ2-3	.	TGTGCCAGCAGTGAAACTAGCGGGGACACAGATACGCAGTATTTT	CASSETSGDTDTQYF
TRBV5-1	.	TRBJ2-7	.	TGCGCCAGCAGCCTTGAGCTTGGACAGAACTCCTACGAGCAGTACTTC	CASSLELGQNSYEQYF
TRBV19	TRBD2	TRBJ2-2	.	TGTGCCAGTAGCGGGGGGTTTCGGCCAGCCGGGGAGCTGTTTTTT	CASSGGFRPAGELFF
TRBV19	TRBD1	TRBJ1-1	.	TGTGCCAGTAGTACTGAACAGGGGGTTGGAAACACTGAAGCTTTCTTT	CASSTEQGVGNTEAFF
TRBV10-2	.	TRBJ1-1	.	TGCGCCGTTGGGGCCGGGTTGAACACTGAAGCTTTCTTT	CAVGAGLNTEAFF
TRBV19	TRBD2	TRBJ2-7	.	TGTGCCAGTAGTATGGGGGCCGCGGGGGGGAACGAGCAGTACTTC	CASSMGAAGGNEQYF